The 15 T cell receptor beta chains reported below all come from one sample, sequenced in a study of OX40 agonist ivuxolimab in advanced cancers. Libraries came from the immunoSEQ multiplex PCR assay. Imported from immuneACCESS, the table was reduced by TCRdb to in-frame sequences with V and J called. These copies leave out some clones; in studies compared against another copy, an unresolved V gene accounts for under half, and the cause of the remainder is not known. This sample lists 34,000 or so clones; about four fifths were detected once. Clones ranked in the top ten supply 1.3% to 1.5% of the sample. The sequences come from CD4+ or CD8+ T cells sorted from blood, collected in a trial of the OX40 agonist ivuxolimab. The source is an adult with an advanced solid tumor such as melanoma, head and neck, liver or kidney cancer.

The chain is built from TRBV9 and TRBJ1-3; D unclear. Germline values: CDR1 SGDLS, CDR2 YYNGEE. There are 14 residues in the CDR3. With 4 bases removed from V and 0 bases from J, the gap between germline ends came to 8 bases. The CDR3 bases are TGTGCCAGCAGCCCGGGCCACTCTGGAAACACCATATATTTT. Its protein product is CASSPGHSGNTIYF.

The chain carries TRBV19 and TRBJ2-5, with D unclear. Germline CDR1 is LNHDA and CDR2 is SQIVND (reference sequence). This CDR3 contains 14 residues. V was pared by 5 bases and J by 5 bases, with 15 bases between. CDR3 sequence (DNA): TGTGCCAGTAGTTGGCGTACGAAGGGCGAGACCCAGTACTTC. Residues: CASSWRTKGETQYF. The full variable domain, rest sourced from reference TRBV19 and TRBJ2-5, is DGGITQSPKYLFRKEGQNVTLSCEQNLNHDAMYWYRQDPGQGLRLIYYSQIVNDFQKGDIAEGYSVSREKKESFPLTVTSAQKNPTAFYLCASSWRTKGETQYFGPGTRLLVL.

The rearrangement links TRBV19 to TRBJ1-4; 7 nucleotides agree with TRBD1. V lost 3 bases to trimming and J lost 3 bases; unmatched junction nucleotides: 10. Per the germline V gene, CDR1 is LNHDA and CDR2 is SQIVND (reference sequence). The CDR3 has 17 amino acids. The CDR3, as DNA: TGTGCCAGTAGTATCTCTCGAGGGGGCGCGTCTAATGAAAAACTGTTTTTT. Protein: CASSISRGGASNEKLFF.

V is TRBV28 and J is TRBJ2-1, with D tentatively TRBD2 (5 bases). CDR1 MDHEN and CDR2 SYDVKM come from the germline V gene. Trimming shortened V by 10 bases and J by 2 bases, and 18 bases separated the two germline ends. The CDR3 has 15 residues. CDR3 loop: CATSRWESAYNEQFF. CDR3 nucleotide sequence: TGTGCCACCTCTCGGTGGGAGAGCGCCTACAATGAGCAGTTCTTC.

The CDR3 region is CASRKQGEGQPQHF. In DNA, the CDR3 is TGTGCCAGTAGGAAACAGGGGGAAGGGCAGCCCCAGCATTTT. The chain employs TRBV19 and TRBJ1-5, with 8 nucleotides matching TRBD1. J lost 7 bases, V lost 6 bases, and 8 bases had no gene match. Germline CDR1 reads LNHDA; CDR2 reads SQIVND (reference sequence). This CDR3 has 14 amino acids.

About this clone: Germline and junction disagree at one end, which may indicate a read error. The chain employs TRBV29-1 and TRBJ1-2; D is ambiguous. The germline V gene has CDR1 SQVTM and CDR2 ANQGSEA. This CDR3 has 14 amino acids. CDR3 region: CSVVRLISKYGYTF. The CDR3 nucleotides are TGCAGCGTTGTTAGGCTCATATCTAAGTATGGCTACACCTTC.

V is TRBV7-2 and J is TRBJ2-5, with D possibly being TRBD2 (5 bases). This CDR3 region has 14 residues. In germline, CDR1 is SGHTA, CDR2 FQGNSA. V shed 5 bases and J shed 1 base, with 11 bases lying between them. CDR3 sequence: CASSPPAVQETQYF. The CDR3 DNA follows: TGTGCCAGCAGCCCGCCAGCGGTCCAAGAGACCCAGTACTTC.

The chain carries TRBV18 and TRBJ2-1; 13 bases align to TRBD2. Germline V CDR1 and CDR2: KGHSH, LQKENI. The CDR3 runs to 18 residues. V lost 4 bases, J lost 5 bases, and 11 bases stayed unmatched. The CDR3 DNA sequence: TGTGCCAGCTCACGGAGGACTAGCGGGAGCGTGGGACACAATGAGCAGTTCTTC. Translation: CASSRRTSGSVGHNEQFF. Based on the CDR3 plus reference TRBV18 and TRBJ2-1, the full variable domain is NAGVMQNPRHLVRRRGQEARLRCSPMKGHSHVYWYRQLPEEGLKFMVYLQKENIIDESGMPKERFSAEFPKEGPSILRIQQVVRGDSAAYFCASSRRTSGSVGHNEQFFGPGTRLTVL.

The rearrangement links TRBV4-3 to TRBJ1-6, with D maybe TRBD1 (6 bases). Germline CDR1 is LGHNA and CDR2 is YSLEER. Trimming removed 1 base at V and 3 bases at J, with 13 bases between. The CDR3 extends over 17 amino acids. This CDR3 reads CASSQGPGANYNSPLHF. In DNA, the CDR3 is TGCGCCAGCAGCCAAGGTCCAGGGGCTAACTATAATTCACCCCTCCACTTT.

This rearrangement joins TRBV10-3 to TRBJ2-7, with 11 bases that match TRBD2. V trimming: 6 bases; J trimming: 0 bases; junction bases outside the gene matches: 4. CDR1 is ENHRY and CDR2 is SYGVKD in the germline V gene. The CDR3 runs 15 residues. In DNA form, the CDR3 reads TGTGCCATCAGCCCCGGGACTAGCGGCTCCTACGAGCAGTACTTC. Protein: CAISPGTSGSYEQYF.

The CDR3 is CASSLGRATGLREQYF. The CDR3 DNA follows: TGCGCCAGCAGCTTGGGGCGCGCGACAGGCCTGAGAGAGCAGTACTTC. J is TRBJ2-7 and V is TRBV5-1; possible D gene TRBD1, 6 bases. The CDR3 totals 16 residues. Trimming removed 0 bases at V and 7 bases at J, with 20 bases between. CDR1 is SGHRS, CDR2 YFSETQ, per germline.

The chain recombines TRBV2 with TRBJ1-1; D uncertain. V was cut by 7 bases and J by 1 base, with 13 bases left in between. The CDR3 totals 14 residues. The germline CDR1 and CDR2 sequences are SNHLY and FYNNEI. This CDR3 reads CASTGREGNTEAFF. The CDR3 nucleotides are TGTGCCAGCACAGGCCGGGAGGGGAACACTGAAGCTTTCTTT.

This clone was observed a handful of times. V gene TRBV10-3 combines with J gene TRBJ1-5, with D possibly being TRBD1 (5 bases). V lost 6 bases and J lost 6, with 9 bases in between. The CDR3 totals 12 residues. Germline V gives CDR1 ENHRY, CDR2 SYGVKD. The CDR3 here is CAIRDTGQPQHF. CDR3 DNA: TGTGCCATCAGGGACACCGGTCAGCCCCAGCATTTT.

The chain recombines TRBV4-3 with TRBJ1-2; D unresolved. V dropped 0 bases and J dropped 2 bases, with 7 bases sitting between them. The V gene's germline CDR1 is LGHNA and CDR2 YSLEER. The CDR3 contains 14 residues. The CDR3: CASSQEIRNYGYTF. The CDR3 bases are TGCGCCAGCAGCCAAGAGATAAGGAACTATGGCTACACCTTC.

V gene TRBV10-3 combines with J gene TRBJ1-2; a weak D match, TRBD1 (5 bases). This CDR3 has 12 residues. Trimming stripped 4 bases from V and 5 bases from J, with 8 bases between. Looked up from germline, CDR1 is ENHRY and CDR2 is SYGVKD. The CDR3 sequence: CAISVGGYGYTF. CDR3 DNA sequence: TGTGCCATCAGTGTTGGGGGTTATGGCTACACCTTC.